These 5 T cell receptor beta chains came from one sample sequenced in a study of type 1 regulatory T cells. Antigens of these TCRs are unknown. Each CDR3 protein is one row after TCRdb ran MiXCR on the reads. Of tens of thousands of distinct CDR3 sequences in the sample, 49% were seen once. The sample comprised cultured non-Tr1 T cells, either the whole culture or a sorted T cell fraction (not recorded which). These receptors came from a human donor in good health.

The chain joins TRBV12-3 or TRBV12-4 to TRBJ1-5; D is undetermined. V shed 7 bases and J shed 6 bases, with 16 bases lying between them. The CDR3 spans 14 residues. The CDR3 here is CASTLERGSQPQHF. The DNA of the CDR3 is TGTGCCAGCACCCTGGAACGAGGGAGTCAGCCCCAGCATTTT.

Points on this clonotype: An end of the junction differs from the germline gene, which may be a read error. The chain has TRBV7-9 and TRBJ2-5; the match to TRBD2 covers 7 bases. The CDR3 runs 13 residues. Germline lookup yields CDR1 SEHNR and CDR2 FQNEAQ (reference sequence). The CDR3 DNA reads as TGTGCCAGCAGTTTAGACGGGAGGGAGACCCAGTACTTC. Its translation is CASSLDGRETQYF.

This clonotype was picked up a small number of times. V and J are TRBV11-1 and TRBJ2-7; 11 nucleotides line up with TRBD1. Germline V gives CDR1 SGHAT, CDR2 FQDESV (reference sequence). V lost 6 bases, J lost 3 bases, and 1 base stayed unmatched. The CDR3 spans 13 residues. The CDR3 loop is CASRGTGGYEQYF. The CDR3 DNA sequence: TGTGCCAGCAGGGGGACAGGGGGCTACGAGCAGTACTTC. The full variable domain, its missing parts supplied by reference TRBV11-1 and TRBJ2-7, is EAEVAQSPRYKITEKSQAVAFWCDPISGHATLYWYRQILGQGPELLVQFQDESVVDDSQLPKDRFSAERLKGVDSTLKIQPAELGDSAMYLCASRGTGGYEQYFGPGTRLTVT.

In regard to this clonotype: Germline and junction disagree at one end, which may indicate a read error. This chain joins TRBV20-1 and TRBJ1-5; D ambiguous. The germline CDR1 and CDR2 sequences are DFQATT and SNEGSKA (reference sequence). This CDR3 is built from 12 residues. The CDR3 region has the DNA TGCAGTGCTAGAGCCCCTAATCAGTCCCAGCATTTT. Translating gives CSARAPNQSQHF.

This clonotype was found a few times. The chain couples TRBV5-1 to TRBJ2-2; D is unresolved. Germline CDR1 is SGHRS and CDR2 is YFSETQ. The V end was cut by 2 bases, the J end by 4 bases, with 6 bases between. This CDR3 contains 13 residues. This CDR3 is CASSLTTTGELFF. DNA of the CDR3: TGCGCCAGCAGCTTAACCACCACCGGGGAGCTGTTTTTT.